A few counts support the clone carrying this TCR beta chain. Its antigen is undetermined. These data originate in a study of PD-1 blockade in classical Hodgkin lymphoma. General study points: Patients excluded were those beginning nivolumab under 1 year after ASCT.

Some clones are missing from TCRdb's copy, which holds only in-frame ones; the method was immunoSEQ multiplex PCR. The sample lists tens of thousands of clones, around 90% occurring once. Brentuximab vedotin exposure varied, and every patient relapsed after autologous stem cell transplantation. This CDR3 comprises 13 residues. Germline-derived CDR1 and CDR2 are MGHDK and SYGVNS. V lost 5 bases, J lost 3 bases, and 10 bases lay in between. This clonotype was obtained from a human donor with classical Hodgkin lymphoma. The V gene is TRBV25-1, the J gene TRBJ1-2; no definite D call. Here the sequenced sample was peripheral blood mononuclear cells (PBMCs), taken at baseline. The DNA of the CDR3 is TGTGCCAGCAGTCCGTCCCGGTACTATGGCTACACCTTC. Amino acids: CASSPSRYYGYTF.